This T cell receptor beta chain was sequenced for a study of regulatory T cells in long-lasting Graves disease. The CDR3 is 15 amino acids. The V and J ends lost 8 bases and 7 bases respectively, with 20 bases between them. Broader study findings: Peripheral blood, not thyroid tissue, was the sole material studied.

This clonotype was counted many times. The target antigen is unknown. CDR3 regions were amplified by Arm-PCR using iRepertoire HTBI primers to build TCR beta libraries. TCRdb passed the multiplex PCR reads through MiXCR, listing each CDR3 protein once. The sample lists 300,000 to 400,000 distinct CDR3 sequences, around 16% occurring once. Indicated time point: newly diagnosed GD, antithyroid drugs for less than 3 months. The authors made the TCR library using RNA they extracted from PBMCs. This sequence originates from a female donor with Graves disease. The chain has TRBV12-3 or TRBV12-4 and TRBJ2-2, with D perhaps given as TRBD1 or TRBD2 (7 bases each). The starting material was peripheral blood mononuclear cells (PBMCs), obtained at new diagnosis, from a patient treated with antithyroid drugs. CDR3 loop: CASSIGDSGNGELFF. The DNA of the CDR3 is TGTGCCAGCTCGATCGGGGACAGCGGGAACGGGGAGCTGTTTTTT.